This T cell receptor beta chain was documented in a study of T cells in localized non-small cell lung cancer. Produced via immunoSEQ multiplex PCR; TCRdb's table is partial and in-frame only. The sample carries just over 20,000 clones, over 65% recorded once. The CDR3 loop spans 12 amino acids. Germline V lookup: CDR1 SEHNR, CDR2 FQNEAQ (reference sequence). The V and J ends lost 4 bases and 16 bases respectively, with 17 bases between them. Sequenced material: PBMCs, taken before any cancer treatment. The receptor comes from a woman between 35 and 75 years old with stage II squamous cell lung carcinoma. The rearrangement uses TRBV7-9 and TRBJ1-5; no clear D gene. In DNA form, the CDR3 reads TGTGCCAGCAGCTCCGGATCGGAAGTGGCTCATTTT. Residues: CASSSGSEVAHF.